Below, 31 T cell receptor beta chains from the same sample are listed, as sequenced in a study of control samples from healthy donors and cancer patients. Sequenced by immunoSEQ multiplex PCR; TCRdb stores in-frame clones only, minus some. There are fewer than 200,000 clones in the sample; roughly nine tenths occur only once, and around 1.4% lies in the top ten. The specimen sequenced was blood. The receptors stem from a young man in good health.

V is TRBV11-2 and J is TRBJ2-1; D is undetermined. The CDR3 is made up of 14 amino acids. Germline CDR1 SGHAT, CDR2 FQNNGV. The CDR3 nucleotides read TGTGGAGCACAGTGGTTGGGGTTCTACAATGAGCAGTTCTTC. This codes for CGAQWLGFYNEQFF.

V usage is TRBV6-5 and J usage is TRBJ2-1; D may be TRBD1 (6 bases). The CDR3 length is 15 residues. V was clipped by 5 bases and J by 6 bases, with 17 bases between them. The germline V gene has CDR1 MNHEY and CDR2 SVGAGI. CDR3 in DNA: TGTGCCAGCAGTCTCAAAAGGGGGTTGGGCAATGAGCAGTTCTTC. Translating it yields CASSLKRGLGNEQFF.

This clone was seen a single time. The CDR3 protein is CATSREDRGHYEQYF. As DNA, the CDR3 is TGTGCCACCAGCAGAGAGGACAGGGGGCATTACGAGCAGTACTTC. This chain uses TRBV15 with TRBJ2-7; 11 nucleotides align to TRBD1. The V and J ends lost 0 bases and 4 bases, in that order; junction bases with no gene match: 2. The CDR3 covers 15 residues. CDR1 is LNHNV, CDR2 YYDKDF, per germline (reference sequence). Based on the CDR3 plus reference TRBV15 and TRBJ2-7, the full variable domain is DAMVIQNPRYQVTQFGKPVTLSCSQTLNHNVMYWYQQKSSQAPKLLFHYYDKDFNNEADTPDNFQSRRPNTSFCFLDIRSPGLGDTAMYLCATSREDRGHYEQYFGPGTRLTVT.

The CDR3 region is CASSIDWGNEQFF. CDR3 coding DNA: TGTGCCAGTAGTATAGATTGGGGGAATGAGCAGTTCTTC. The chain is built from TRBV19 and TRBJ2-1; D possibly uses TRBD1 or TRBD2 (5 bases each). CDR1 LNHDA and CDR2 SQIVND come from the germline V gene (reference sequence). The CDR3 consists of 13 residues. The V end lost 0 bases, the J end lost 7 bases, and 7 bases lay between the germline ends.

The genes are TRBV10-2 and TRBJ1-3, with 8 bases aligning to TRBD1. The CDR3 extends over 16 amino acids. Germline CDR1 is WSHSY and CDR2 is SAAADI. The ends lost 5 bases at V and 4 bases at J; junction bases unmatched: 10. In DNA, the CDR3 is TGCGCCAGCAGTCCACCTCAGGGGGCGAGAGGAAACACCATATATTTT. Translated: CASSPPQGARGNTIYF.

The chain employs TRBV2 and TRBJ1-5; no clear D gene. CDR3 length: 12 amino acids. V gave up 2 bases and J gave up 6 bases, with 5 bases separating them. CDR1 is SNHLY and CDR2 is FYNNEI in the germline V gene. CDR3 sequence reads: CASSEWSQPQHF. As DNA, the CDR3 is TGTGCCAGCAGTGAATGGAGTCAGCCCCAGCATTTT.

The chain couples TRBV7-2 to TRBJ2-3; 12 nucleotides line up with TRBD2. Trimming cost V 3 bases and J 8 bases; bases outside gene matches: 9. CDR1 is SGHTA and CDR2 is FQGNSA in the germline V gene. The CDR3 contains 16 residues. The CDR3 sequence is CASSFTSSGGASTQYF. CDR3 bases: TGTGCCAGCAGCTTCACATCTAGCGGGGGGGCCTCTACGCAGTATTTT.

The rearrangement uses TRBV28 and TRBJ2-7; no clear D. The CDR3 covers 13 residues. Germline CDR1 and CDR2: MDHEN and SYDVKM. V gave up 4 bases and J gave up 1 base, with 8 bases separating them. The CDR3 nucleotides are TGTGCCAGCAGTTGGGCAGCTTCCTACGAGCAGTACTTC. The encoded protein is CASSWAASYEQYF.

The chain combines TRBV11-2 with TRBJ2-1; the match to TRBD2 covers 7 bases. V lost 5 bases and J lost 5; bases outside the gene matches: 12. Germline V gene data show CDR1 as SGHAT and CDR2 as FQNNGV. CDR3 length: 16 amino acids. The chain's CDR3 is CASSPGGLAANNEQFF. In DNA form, the CDR3 reads TGTGCCAGCAGCCCCGGTGGGCTAGCGGCGAACAATGAGCAGTTCTTC.

V is TRBV5-1 and J is TRBJ2-1; no clear D. Trimming left V 0 bases short and J 8 bases short, with 15 bases between. The germline CDR1 and CDR2 sequences are SGHRS and YFSETQ. CDR3 length: 15 amino acids. The CDR3 region is CASSLASRWLDEQFF. The CDR3 DNA follows: TGCGCCAGCAGCTTGGCCTCGCGGTGGTTGGATGAGCAGTTCTTC.

The V gene is TRBV9, the J gene TRBJ2-1, with TRBD2 identical over 8 bases. Germline V gene sequence: CDR1 SGDLS, CDR2 YYNGEE. V was clipped by 3 bases and J by 9 bases; unmatched bases: 8. The CDR3 spans 14 residues. The CDR3 reads CASSGGLDIGEQFF. The CDR3 region has the DNA TGTGCCAGCAGCGGGGGACTAGATATTGGTGAGCAGTTCTTC.

The V gene is TRBV4-3, the J gene TRBJ1-5; D might be TRBD1 (5 bases). The CDR3 sequence is 18 residues long. The germline CDR1 and CDR2 sequences are LGHNA and YSLEER. The V and J ends lost 0 bases and 3 bases respectively, with 18 bases between them. For the CDR3, the DNA is TGCGCCAGCAGCCAAGATGGTGACACTGGGGACCCCAATCAGCCCCAGCATTTT. Amino acid sequence: CASSQDGDTGDPNQPQHF.

Note on this clone: In the same sample, other DNA sequences code for this CDR3. The chain combines TRBV7-2 with TRBJ1-4; D unresolved. The V gene lost 1 base and the J gene lost 5 bases, with 5 bases spanning the gap. Germline CDR1 is SGHTA and CDR2 is FQGNSA. The CDR3 spans 13 residues. Written as DNA, the CDR3 is TGTGCCAGCAGCTTAGGTGGGAATGAAAAACTGTTTTTT. This gives the protein CASSLGGNEKLFF.

The V gene is TRBV27, the J gene TRBJ1-3, with 8 bases identical to TRBD1. The germline CDR1 and CDR2 sequences are MNHEY and SMNVEV (reference sequence). V was pared by 1 base and J by 1 base, with 9 bases of the junction left unmatched. This CDR3 region has 18 residues. In DNA, the CDR3 is TGTGCCAGCAGTTTATACAAGGGCAGGGGGCTGTCTGGAAACACCATATATTTT. This encodes CASSLYKGRGLSGNTIYF.

Here the CDR3 DNA reads TGTGCCAGCAGCTTAGATTCGGGGCCAAGCTCCTATAATTCACCCCTCCACTTT. Translation gives CASSLDSGPSSYNSPLHF. The chain employs TRBV13 and TRBJ1-6; a possible D gene is TRBD1 (5 bases). Germline loops: CDR1 PRHDT, CDR2 FYEKMQ (reference sequence). V dropped 1 base and J dropped 0 bases, with 13 bases sitting between them. The CDR3 contains 18 residues.

This rearrangement joins TRBV6-6 to TRBJ2-2; D is unresolved. V lost 0 bases, J lost 4 bases, and 6 bases lay in between. Germline V gene sequence: CDR1 MNHNY, CDR2 SVGAGI (reference sequence). This CDR3 is built from 14 residues. This chain's CDR3 is CASSYSYSTGELFF. In nucleotides, the CDR3 is TGTGCCAGCAGTTACTCCTACAGCACCGGGGAGCTGTTTTTT.

V is TRBV24-1 and J is TRBJ2-1; D possibly corresponds to TRBD1 (5 bases). V dropped 3 bases and J dropped 6 bases, with 11 bases sitting between them. The germline V gene has CDR1 KGHDR and CDR2 SFDVKD. CDR3 length: 14 residues. CDR3 residues: CATSDVDSLNEQFF. The CDR3 DNA reads as TGTGCCACCAGTGATGTTGACAGTCTCAATGAGCAGTTCTTC.

The chain joins TRBV28 to TRBJ1-4; TRBD1 aligns across 7 bases. Germline CDR1 MDHEN, CDR2 SYDVKM. The CDR3 is 14 amino acids. Trimming cost V 6 bases and J 7 bases; bases outside gene matches: 8. CDR3 in DNA: TGTGCCAGCAGACCAGACAGGGTGGGTGAAAAACTGTTTTTT. Protein product: CASRPDRVGEKLFF.

The rearrangement uses TRBV11-2 and TRBJ2-5; D is tentatively TRBD1 or TRBD2 (6 bases each). The CDR3 contains 16 residues. Germline V gene data show CDR1 as SGHAT and CDR2 as FQNNGV. Trimming removed 2 bases from V and 2 bases from J, with 15 bases in between. The CDR3 reads CASSLRGGTIQETQYF. The CDR3 DNA follows: TGTGCCAGCAGCTTACGAGGGGGGACGATACAAGAGACCCAGTACTTC.

A word on this clone: Its ends do not fully match the called genes, so a read error is possible. V is TRBV5-6 and J is TRBJ2-1; maybe TRBD2 (6 bases). The CDR3 runs to 16 residues. CDR1 SGHDT and CDR2 YYEEEE come from the germline V gene. In DNA, the CDR3 is TGTGCCAGCAGCTGGGGCGGGGATACCTCCTACAATGGGCAGTTCTTC. It translates to CASSWGGDTSYNGQFF.

CDR3 amino acids: CSVELGGRQPQHF. Here the CDR3 DNA reads TGCAGCGTTGAACTGGGGGGCCGTCAGCCCCAGCATTTT. This chain joins TRBV29-1 and TRBJ1-5, with a weak D call TRBD1 (6 bases). V was clipped by 2 bases and J by 6 bases, with 11 bases between them. The CDR3 totals 13 residues. The germline gives CDR1 SQVTM, CDR2 ANQGSEA.

As DNA, the CDR3 is TGTGCCAGCAGCTTGTCTGCCTCGGGAAACATTCAGTACTTC. This encodes CASSLSASGNIQYF. The chain employs TRBV7-2 and TRBJ2-4; D not certain. Trimming pared 3 bases from V and 6 bases from J, leaving 12 bases between. Per germline, CDR1 SGHTA and CDR2 FQGNSA. The CDR3 runs to 14 residues.

The rearrangement uses TRBV7-9 and TRBJ2-7; no definite D call. CDR3 length equals 13 residues. Looked up from germline, CDR1 is SEHNR and CDR2 is FQNEAQ (reference sequence). Trimming left V 5 bases short and J 1 base short, with 9 bases between. The CDR3 here is CASSDLQSYEQYF. CDR3 DNA: TGTGCCAGCAGCGATTTACAGTCCTACGAGCAGTACTTC.

The chain couples TRBV2 to TRBJ2-3, with D possibly being TRBD2 (6 bases). The germline gives CDR1 SNHLY, CDR2 FYNNEI. CDR3 length: 14 residues. V was cut by 6 bases and J by 0 bases, with 10 bases left in between. The CDR3 loop is CASRGGLSTDTQYF. Here the CDR3 DNA reads TGTGCCAGCAGGGGGGGACTCAGCACAGATACGCAGTATTTT.

The chain is built from TRBV19 and TRBJ1-3, with D unresolved. Germline-derived CDR1 and CDR2 are LNHDA and SQIVND (reference sequence). The CDR3 consists of 14 residues. Trimming shortened V by 1 base and J by 8 bases, and 12 bases separated the two germline ends. CDR3 sequence reads: CASSIGQRGDTIYF. CDR3 sequence (DNA): TGTGCCAGTAGTATAGGGCAGAGAGGAGACACCATATATTTT. The full variable domain, in which reference TRBV19 and TRBJ1-3 provide the parts outside the CDR3, is DGGITQSPKYLFRKEGQNVTLSCEQNLNHDAMYWYRQDPGQGLRLIYYSQIVNDFQKGDIAEGYSVSREKKESFPLTVTSAQKNPTAFYLCASSIGQRGDTIYFGEGSWLTVV.

The chain uses TRBV7-6 and TRBJ2-1, with a possible D match to TRBD2 (6 bases). This CDR3 comprises 16 residues. In germline, CDR1 is SGHVS, CDR2 FNYEAQ. V shed 3 bases and J shed 0 bases, with 12 bases lying between them. CDR3 in DNA: TGTGCCAGCAGCTTGCGGGACCTAGGCTCCTACAATGAGCAGTTCTTC. Its protein is CASSLRDLGSYNEQFF.

V gene TRBV7-9 combines with J gene TRBJ1-4, with 7 bases lining up with TRBD1. Germline V lookup: CDR1 SEHNR, CDR2 FQNEAQ (reference sequence). V dropped 1 base and J dropped 4; count of bases not matched to a gene: 9. The CDR3 is made up of 17 amino acids. This chain's CDR3 is CASSLVVKGAGNEKLFF. CDR3 coding DNA: TGTGCCAGCAGCTTAGTGGTGAAGGGGGCGGGTAATGAAAAACTGTTTTTT.

This clone was detected once. The chain employs TRBV19 and TRBJ2-2; maybe TRBD1 (7 bases). Germline V gene data show CDR1 as LNHDA and CDR2 as SQIVND (reference sequence). CDR3 length: 14 amino acids. Trimming removed 8 bases from V and 4 bases from J, with 14 bases in between. The CDR3 bases are TGTGCCAGTGAGCAGGGGGGCGGCACCGGGGAGCTGTTTTTT. As protein: CASEQGGGTGELFF.

The chain has TRBV4-1 and TRBJ1-2; TRBD1 is a possible D gene (5 bases). The CDR3 length is 13 residues. Germline CDR1 reads MGHRA; CDR2 reads YSYEKL. V lost 0 bases and J 8 bases, leaving 10 bases between the germline ends. In nucleotides, the CDR3 is TGCGCCAGCAGCCAAGATCGCAGGGAAGGCTACACCTTC. Its translation: CASSQDRREGYTF.

The V gene is TRBV7-2, the J gene TRBJ1-2; no firm D call. The V end lost 5 bases, the J end lost 7 bases, and 20 bases lay between the germline ends. The length of the CDR3 is 15 residues. CDR1 SGHTA and CDR2 FQGNSA come from the germline V gene. DNA of the CDR3: TGTGCCAGCAGCCCGCTTATGGGAGGCTTGCTTGGCTACACCTTC. This gives the protein CASSPLMGGLLGYTF.

The CDR3 nucleotides are TGTGCCAGTAGTTCTCGGAAGAACTCCTACAATGAGCAGTTCTTC. As protein: CASSSRKNSYNEQFF. The rearrangement uses TRBV19 and TRBJ2-1; D gene unclear. The CDR3 is 15 residues long. Germline assignment: CDR1 LNHDA and CDR2 SQIVND (reference sequence). V dropped 5 bases and J dropped 0 bases, with 11 bases sitting between them.